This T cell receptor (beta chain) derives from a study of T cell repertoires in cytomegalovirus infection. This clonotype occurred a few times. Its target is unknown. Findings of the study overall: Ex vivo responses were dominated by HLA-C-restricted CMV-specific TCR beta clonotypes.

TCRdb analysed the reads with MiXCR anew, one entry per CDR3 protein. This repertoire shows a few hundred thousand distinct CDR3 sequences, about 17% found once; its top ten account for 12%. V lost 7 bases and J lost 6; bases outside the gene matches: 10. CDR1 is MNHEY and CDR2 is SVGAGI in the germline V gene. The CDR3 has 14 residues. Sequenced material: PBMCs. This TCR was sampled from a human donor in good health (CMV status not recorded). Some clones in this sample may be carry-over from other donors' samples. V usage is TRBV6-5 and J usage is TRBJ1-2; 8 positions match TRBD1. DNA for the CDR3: TGTGCCAGCACCCCGACAGGGGCTTTCGATGGCTACACCTTC. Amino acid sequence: CASTPTGAFDGYTF.